Sequencing of this TCR beta chain was carried out in a study of CD8 T cells in ankylosing spondylitis. Worth noting for this clonotype: The antigen is not known.

The authors made TCR beta libraries by quantitative 5'-RACE with molecular barcodes. MiXCR, run by TCRdb on the 5' RACE reads, gives a single entry per CDR3 protein. The repertoire has fewer than 400,000 distinct CDR3 sequences, less than 10% of them found once; the top ten carry approximately 14%. Study-level points and caveats: Typical of ankylosing spondylitis blood, it appeared, was a TCR beta motif of eight highly homologous variants. Disease-linked clones were CD8+ and relatively rare in peripheral blood. Researchers reportedly found disease-linked clones significantly enriched in matched ankylosing spondylitis synovial fluid. Earlier authors reported some of these motif variants in reactive arthritis synovial fluid and blood.

The ends lost 0 bases at V and 3 bases at J; junction bases unmatched: 4. The CDR3 extends over 15 amino acids. The germline V gene has CDR1 SGHTS and CDR2 YDEGEE. The TCR sequence derives from a male donor with ankylosing spondylitis. Sequencing input: blood, either unsorted or a sorted T cell fraction (not recorded which). The rearrangement joins TRBV5-8 to TRBJ1-1, with 8 nucleotides matching TRBD1. The CDR3 loop is CASSLGLRGHTEAFF. The CDR3 nucleotides are TGTGCCAGCAGCTTGGGGCTCAGGGGGCACACTGAAGCTTTCTTT.